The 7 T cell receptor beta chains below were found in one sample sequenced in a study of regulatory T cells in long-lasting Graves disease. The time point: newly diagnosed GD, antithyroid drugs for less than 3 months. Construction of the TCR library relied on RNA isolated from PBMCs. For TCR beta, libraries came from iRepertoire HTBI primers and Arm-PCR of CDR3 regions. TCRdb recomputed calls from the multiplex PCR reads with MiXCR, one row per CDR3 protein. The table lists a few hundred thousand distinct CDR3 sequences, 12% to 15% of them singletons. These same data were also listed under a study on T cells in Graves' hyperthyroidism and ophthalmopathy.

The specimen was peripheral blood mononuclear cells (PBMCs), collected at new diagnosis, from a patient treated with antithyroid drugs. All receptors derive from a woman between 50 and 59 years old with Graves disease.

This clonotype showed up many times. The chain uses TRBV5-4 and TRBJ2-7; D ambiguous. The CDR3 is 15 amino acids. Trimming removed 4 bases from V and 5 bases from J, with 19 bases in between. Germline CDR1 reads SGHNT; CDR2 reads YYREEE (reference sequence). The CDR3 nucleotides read TGTGCCAGCAGCCCGAGGTCAGCCTCCTTCCACGAGCAGTACTTC. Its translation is CASSPRSASFHEQYF.

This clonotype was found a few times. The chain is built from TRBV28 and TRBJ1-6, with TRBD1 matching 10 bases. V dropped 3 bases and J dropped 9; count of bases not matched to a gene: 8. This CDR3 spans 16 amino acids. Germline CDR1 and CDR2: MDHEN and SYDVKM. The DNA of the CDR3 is TGTGCCAGCAGTTTTCTGGACAGGGGGGGTAGTTCACCCCTCCACTTT. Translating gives CASSFLDRGGSSPLHF.

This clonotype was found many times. CDR3 coding DNA: TGCGCCAGCACCCAGCTCGCGGGAGGGGTCAATGAGCAGTTCTTC. It encodes CASTQLAGGVNEQFF. J is TRBJ2-1 and V is TRBV5-1; 9 nucleotides match TRBD2. The V segment lost 6 bases and the J segment 6 bases; nucleotides outside the gene matches: 10. There are 15 residues in the CDR3. The V gene's germline CDR1 is SGHRS and CDR2 YFSETQ.

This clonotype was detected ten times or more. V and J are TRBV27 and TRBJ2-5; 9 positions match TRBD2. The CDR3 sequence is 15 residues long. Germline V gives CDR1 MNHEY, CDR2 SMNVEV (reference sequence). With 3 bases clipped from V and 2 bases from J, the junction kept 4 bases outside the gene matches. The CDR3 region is CASSFAGGRQETQYF. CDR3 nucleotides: TGTGCCAGCAGTTTCGCGGGAGGGAGGCAAGAGACCCAGTACTTC.

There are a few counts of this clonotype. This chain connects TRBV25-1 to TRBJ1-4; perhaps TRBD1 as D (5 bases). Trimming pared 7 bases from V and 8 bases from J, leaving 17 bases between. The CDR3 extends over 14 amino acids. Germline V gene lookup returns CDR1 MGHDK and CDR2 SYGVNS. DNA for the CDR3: TGTGCCAGCACCGAAGAGGGGCCTAGGGAAAAACTGTTTTTT. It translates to CASTEEGPREKLFF.

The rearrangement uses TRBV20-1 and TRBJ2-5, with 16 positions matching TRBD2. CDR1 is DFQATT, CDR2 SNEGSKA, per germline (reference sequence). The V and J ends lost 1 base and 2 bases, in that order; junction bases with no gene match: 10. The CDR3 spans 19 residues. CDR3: CSARALPGLAGGGQETQYF. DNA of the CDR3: TGCAGTGCTAGAGCCCTCCCGGGACTAGCGGGAGGGGGACAAGAGACCCAGTACTTC.

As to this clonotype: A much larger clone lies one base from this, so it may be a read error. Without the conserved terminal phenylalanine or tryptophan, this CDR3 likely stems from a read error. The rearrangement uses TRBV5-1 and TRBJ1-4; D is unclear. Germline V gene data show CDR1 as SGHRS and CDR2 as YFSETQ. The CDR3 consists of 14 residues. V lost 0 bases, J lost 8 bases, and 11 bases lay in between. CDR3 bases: TGCGCCAGCAGCTTGGCGGAGGGAACCGAAAAACTGTTTTTG. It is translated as CASSLAEGTEKLFL.